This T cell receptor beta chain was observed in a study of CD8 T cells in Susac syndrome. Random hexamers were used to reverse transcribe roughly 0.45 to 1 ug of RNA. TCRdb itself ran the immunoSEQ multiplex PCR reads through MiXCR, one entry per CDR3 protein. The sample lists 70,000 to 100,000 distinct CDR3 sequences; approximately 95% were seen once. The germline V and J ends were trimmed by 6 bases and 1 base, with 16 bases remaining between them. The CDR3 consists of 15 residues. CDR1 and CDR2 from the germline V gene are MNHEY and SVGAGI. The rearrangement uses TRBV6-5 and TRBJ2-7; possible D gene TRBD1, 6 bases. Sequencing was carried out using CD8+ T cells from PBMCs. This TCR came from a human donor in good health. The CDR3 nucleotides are TGTGCCAGCAGCGATGACAGGCTCTCGTCCTACGAGCAGTACTTC. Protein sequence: CASSDDRLSSYEQYF.